This T cell receptor (beta chain) stems from a study of type 1 regulatory T cells. Overall study: T-allo10 is a Tr1-enriched, alloantigen-specific CD4 T cell product made in vitro.

Germline V gene data show CDR1 as SQVTM and CDR2 as ANQGSEA. Trimming removed 5 bases from V and 0 bases from J, with 10 bases in between. There are 13 residues in the CDR3. MiXCR, applied by TCRdb to the reads, yields one record per CDR3 protein. The repertoire consists of around 88,000 distinct CDR3 sequences, with roughly a third occurring once and the leading ten covering around 2.3%. This clonotype showed up just a few times. Source material: CD4+ T cells, either the whole sample or a sorted fraction (not recorded which). This clonotype was obtained from a human donor in good health. The chain uses TRBV29-1 and TRBJ1-1; D is uncertain. The CDR3 DNA follows: TGCAGCGTTACCACCCCGGTGAACACTGAAGCTTTCTTT. Residues: CSVTTPVNTEAFF.